A selection of T cell receptor beta chains follows, all from one sample in a study of CD8 T cells in ankylosing spondylitis. TCRdb reanalysed the 5' RACE reads using MiXCR and keeps one entry per CDR3 protein. The sample includes a few hundred thousand distinct CDR3 sequences, approximately 11% seen only once; the top ten take about 6.8%. The sample comprised blood, either unsorted or a sorted T cell fraction (not recorded which). The receptor set was obtained from a male donor with ankylosing spondylitis. CDR3s include the opening cysteine and the closing phenylalanine or tryptophan. D genes are given only for firm matches. Expanded clones are given a class, and other clones once, few, many or no size at all.

>TRBJ1-4|TRBV3-1|.|.
CASSPEVGAGFELFF
TGTGCCAGCAGCCCAGAGGTAGGGGCAGGTTTTGAACTGTTTTTT
>TRBJ1-5|TRBV24-1|few|.
CATSDSTVGGEPQHF
TGTGCCACCAGTGACTCGACCGTTGGTGGGGAGCCCCAGCATTTT
>TRBJ2-7|TRBV7-9|many|.
CASSADRIYEQYF
TGTGCCAGCAGCGCAGACAGGATCTACGAGCAGTACTTC
>TRBJ2-1|TRBV9|few|.
CASSVALGLQFF
TGTGCCAGCAGCGTAGCTTTGGGTCTGCAGTTCTTC
>TRBJ1-6|TRBV27|.|.
CASSLPATNSPLHF
TGTGCCAGCAGTTTGCCCGCGACGAATTCACCCCTCCACTTT
>TRBJ2-1|TRBV2|.|.
CASSGLANEQFF
TGTGCCAGCAGTGGGCTAGCGAATGAGCAGTTCTTC
>TRBJ1-5|TRBV15|few|.
CATSSSGGPLFFSNQPQHF
TGTGCCACCAGCAGCTCCGGAGGACCGCTATTTTTTAGCAATCAGCCCCAGCATTTT
>TRBJ2-3|TRBV10-3|.|TRBD2
CAISEQVATSGDTQYF
TGTGCCATCAGTGAGCAGGTGGCGACTAGCGGAGATACGCAGTATTTT
>TRBJ2-3|TRBV6-2/TRBV6-3|.|.
CASSYISSTDTQYF
TGTGCCAGCAGTTATATTTCATCCACAGATACGCAGTATTTT
>TRBJ2-1|TRBV4-1|.|.
CASSQGGTWDYNEQFF
TGCGCCAGCAGCCAAGGGGGGACTTGGGACTACAATGAGCAGTTCTTC
>TRBJ1-4|TRBV10-3|few|.
CAISEEGITNEKLFF
TGTGCCATCAGTGAGGAAGGGATAACTAATGAAAAACTGTTTTTT
>TRBJ2-1|TRBV27|.|TRBD2
CASNRIAGADNEQFF
TGTGCCAGCAATAGAATAGCGGGGGCCGACAATGAGCAGTTCTTC
>TRBJ2-5|TRBV3-1|few|TRBD1
CASGYPGQGIETQYF
TGTGCCAGCGGATACCCGGGACAGGGTATAGAGACCCAGTACTTC
>TRBJ2-3|TRBV12-3/TRBV12-4|.|TRBD2
CASCPPTASGGPTDTQYF
TGTGCCAGCTGTCCTCCTACCGCTAGCGGGGGACCTACAGATACGCAGTATTTT
>TRBJ1-1|TRBV5-1|many|.
CASSENRDGSEAFF
TGCGCCAGCAGCGAAAACCGGGACGGCAGTGAAGCTTTCTTT
>TRBJ2-3|TRBV4-1|few|.
CASSRVPSTDTQYF
TGCGCCAGCAGCCGAGTTCCCAGCACCGATACGCAGTATTTT
>TRBJ2-7|TRBV5-1|.|.
CASSFLGGQPSYEQYF
TGCGCCAGCAGCTTCTTGGGCGGGCAGCCCTCCTACGAGCAGTACTTC
>TRBJ2-5|TRBV2|.|.
CASNLVGAAFETQYF
TGTGCCAGCAACCTGGTCGGGGCGGCGTTCGAGACCCAGTACTTC
>TRBJ2-3|TRBV24-1|.|.
CATSGQLGATDTQYF
TGTGCCACCAGTGGACAGTTGGGAGCCACAGATACGCAGTATTTT
>TRBJ1-3|TRBV5-5|many|TRBD1
CASSLFLEGGSGNTIYF
TGTGCCAGCAGCTTATTCCTTGAAGGGGGCTCGGGAAACACCATATATTTT
>TRBJ2-1|TRBV4-1|few|TRBD2
CASSQDGETSGYNEQFF
TGCGCCAGCAGCCAAGATGGCGAGACTAGCGGGTACAATGAGCAGTTCTTC
>TRBJ1-5|TRBV20-1|.|.
CSARDAANPQPQHF
TGCAGTGCTAGAGATGCGGCAAATCCTCAGCCCCAGCATTTT
>TRBJ2-1|TRBV5-5|few|.
CASSLIRGSYNEQFF
TGTGCCAGCAGCCTAATTCGTGGGTCCTACAATGAGCAGTTCTTC